The next 25 T cell receptor beta chains were all read from a single sample in a study of blood T cell repertoires in COVID-19. Profiled with immunoSEQ multiplex PCR; TCRdb holds only in-frame clones, not every one. The sample contains about 180,000 clones, around 85% of which appear only once. Sequences were obtained from peripheral blood. The source is a man in his 70s with active or convalescent COVID-19.

The V gene is TRBV21-1, the J gene TRBJ2-5; TRBD2, the table's D call, lacks a check against the DNA. TRBV21-1 is annotated as a pseudogene. The CDR3 has 14 residues. CDR3 sequence: CASKNPRGRETQYF. The CDR3 bases are TGTGCCAGCAAAAACCCTCGGGGGAGGGAGACCCAGTACTTC.

The chain links TRBV27 to TRBJ1-5; D gene uncertain. V dropped 5 bases and J dropped 0 bases, with 5 bases sitting between them. CDR1 is MNHEY, CDR2 SMNVEV, per germline (reference sequence). The CDR3 is made up of 13 amino acids. CDR3 DNA sequence: TGTGCCAGCAGTAAATATAGCAATCAGCCCCAGCATTTT. Translation: CASSKYSNQPQHF.

The V gene is TRBV6-5, the J gene TRBJ1-2; TRBD1 matches 11 bases. There are 14 residues in the CDR3. The germline gives CDR1 MNHEY, CDR2 SVGAGI. The junction had 8 bases not matched to a gene; V was cut back by 9 bases and J by 5 bases. The CDR3 reads CASTRGQGAYGYTF. CDR3 bases: TGTGCCAGTACCCGCGGACAGGGGGCATATGGCTACACCTTC.

The V and J genes are TRBV3-1 (or the pseudogene TRBV3-2) and TRBJ1-1, with a possible D match to TRBD1 (5 bases). CDR1 and CDR2 from the germline V gene are LGHDT and YNNKEL (reference sequence). The CDR3 is 13 amino acids. V was pared by 2 bases and J by 3 bases, with 7 bases between. The CDR3 is CASSQQGDTEAFF. DNA for the CDR3: TGTGCCAGCAGCCAACAGGGTGACACTGAAGCTTTCTTT.

This rearrangement joins TRBV7-8 to TRBJ1-5; a weak D match, TRBD1 (6 bases). Trimming left V 3 bases short and J 4 bases short, with 13 bases between. Germline CDR1 SGHVS, CDR2 FQNEAQ. CDR3 length: 15 amino acids. The CDR3 sequence: CASSFHNRENQPQHF. Written as DNA, the CDR3 is TGTGCCAGCAGCTTCCACAACAGGGAAAATCAGCCCCAGCATTTT.

This clone appeared a single time. CDR3 sequence (DNA): TGTGCCAGCAGCTTGTCTAGCAGTCCCTACGAGCAGTACTTC. As protein: CASSLSSSPYEQYF. The J gene is TRBJ2-7, the V gene TRBV5-4; D may be TRBD2 (5 bases). The CDR3 covers 14 residues. V shed 1 base and J shed 2 bases, with 10 bases lying between them. Germline V gene sequence: CDR1 SGHNT, CDR2 YYREEE (reference sequence).

This rearrangement joins TRBV10-3 to TRBJ2-3, with a tentative D call TRBD1 (5 bases). V was clipped by 8 bases and J by 0 bases, with 9 bases between them. Germline lookup yields CDR1 ENHRY and CDR2 SYGVKD. CDR3 length: 13 amino acids. CDR3 in DNA: TGTGCCATCGCAGGGATCAGCACAGATACGCAGTATTTT. This codes for CAIAGISTDTQYF.

This chain joins TRBV30 and TRBJ1-2; no clear D. V was pared by 1 base and J by 6 bases, with 9 bases between. CDR3 length: 12 amino acids. From germline, CDR1 is GTSNPN and CDR2 SVGIG (reference sequence). Here the CDR3 reads CAWSAQHHGYTF. CDR3 nucleotides: TGTGCCTGGAGTGCACAGCACCATGGCTACACCTTC.

This chain connects TRBV30 to TRBJ1-2; 7 bases match TRBD1. In germline, CDR1 is GTSNPN, CDR2 SVGIG (reference sequence). The junction had 9 bases not matched to a gene; V was cut back by 3 bases and J by 2 bases. The CDR3 has 15 amino acids. CDR3 residues: CAWSEGQPTNYGYTF. The CDR3 DNA reads as TGTGCCTGGAGCGAGGGACAGCCAACAAACTATGGCTACACCTTC.

The chain couples TRBV7-2 to TRBJ1-2, with D possibly matching TRBD1 (5 bases). The CDR3 consists of 14 residues. Trimming took 4 bases from V and 1 from J, leaving 10 bases between them. Germline loops: CDR1 SGHTA, CDR2 FQGNSA. The CDR3 DNA reads as TGTGCCAGCAGCTCGGGACTCTTTAACTATGGCTACACCTTC. Its protein product is CASSSGLFNYGYTF.

This rearrangement joins TRBV27 to TRBJ2-7; TRBD2 might be the D (7 bases). CDR1 and CDR2 (germline): MNHEY, SMNVEV (reference sequence). The ends were cut back, 7 bases at V and 7 bases at J, with 20 bases in the middle. The CDR3 runs 14 residues. In nucleotides, the CDR3 is TGTGCCAGCAAGGGGGGGTTACGGTCTGTAGAGCAGTACTTC. Translating it yields CASKGGLRSVEQYF.

The chain recombines TRBV29-1 with TRBJ2-1; D gene ambiguous. The CDR3 has 14 residues. Trimming cost V 4 bases and J 7 bases, with 17 bases left between them. The V gene's germline CDR1 is SQVTM and CDR2 ANQGSEA. In DNA, the CDR3 is TGCAGCGTTGTTGGCAATCTGTTCAGTAATGAGCAGTTCTTC. Protein sequence: CSVVGNLFSNEQFF.

The chain couples TRBV9 to TRBJ2-5; D is unresolved. V gave up 4 bases and J gave up 5 bases, with 15 bases separating them. The V gene's germline CDR1 is SGDLS and CDR2 YYNGEE. The CDR3 is 14 residues long. DNA of the CDR3: TGTGCCAGCAGCACCCGGTCCCACGGGGAGACCCAGTACTTC. Amino acids: CASSTRSHGETQYF.

The chain uses TRBV2 and TRBJ1-2, with TRBD1 identical over 7 bases. V gave up 10 bases and J gave up 2 bases; unmatched junction bases: 13. CDR1 and CDR2 (germline): SNHLY, FYNNEI. The CDR3 loop spans 15 amino acids. The CDR3 coding sequence is TGTGCCACCCACGGGACAGAGATTTTAAACTATGGCTACACCTTC. Translating it yields CATHGTEILNYGYTF.

The genes are TRBV5-5 and TRBJ2-7; perhaps TRBD1 as D (5 bases). The germline V gene encodes CDR1 SGHKS and CDR2 YYEKEE (reference sequence). Trimming stripped 0 bases from V and 0 bases from J, with 7 bases between. CDR3 length equals 14 residues. The CDR3 sequence is CASSLGGSSYEQYF. The CDR3 DNA follows: TGTGCCAGCAGCTTGGGGGGCAGCTCCTACGAGCAGTACTTC.

The CDR3: CASGWGGNTEAFF. The CDR3 region has the DNA TGTGCCAGCGGCTGGGGGGGGAACACTGAAGCTTTCTTT. V gene TRBV28 combines with J gene TRBJ1-1; possibly TRBD1 for D (5 bases). CDR1 and CDR2 (germline): MDHEN, SYDVKM. Trimming removed 8 bases at V and 1 base at J, with 11 bases between. The CDR3 is 13 amino acids.

Concerning this clone: Different DNA sequences within this sample yield the same CDR3. This chain connects TRBV9 to TRBJ2-3, with D possibly matching TRBD2 (5 bases). V was clipped by 0 bases and J by 1 base, with 9 bases between them. The CDR3 length is 15 residues. Germline V gene data show CDR1 as SGDLS and CDR2 as YYNGEE. Here the CDR3 reads CASSVVGGRTDTQYF. In nucleotides, the CDR3 is TGTGCCAGCAGCGTAGTCGGCGGGCGCACAGATACGCAGTATTTT.

The gene calls are TRBV7-9 and TRBJ2-3, with 9 bases identical to TRBD1. This CDR3 is built from 17 residues. The junction had 12 bases not matched to a gene; V was cut back by 4 bases and J by 4 bases. The germline gives CDR1 SEHNR, CDR2 FQNEAQ (reference sequence). CDR3 residues: CASSSVVGTGSADTQYF. CDR3 DNA sequence: TGTGCCAGCAGCTCCGTCGTAGGGACAGGGAGCGCAGATACGCAGTATTTT. The whole variable domain, filled in from reference TRBV7-9 and TRBJ2-3, reads DTGVSQNPRHKITKRGQNVTFRCDPISEHNRLYWYRQTLGQGPEFLTYFQNEAQLEKSRLLSDRFSAERPKGSFSTLEIQRTEQGDSAMYLCASSSVVGTGSADTQYFGPGTRLTVL.

V gene TRBV5-6 combines with J gene TRBJ1-5; unclear D gene. The germline V gene encodes CDR1 SGHDT and CDR2 YYEEEE. The CDR3 extends over 13 amino acids. V shed 0 bases and J shed 4 bases, with 5 bases lying between them. The CDR3 sequence: CASSLDPNQPQHF. CDR3 nucleotides: TGTGCCAGCAGCTTGGATCCTAATCAGCCCCAGCATTTT.

V usage is TRBV30 and J usage is TRBJ2-3; 8 nucleotides line up with TRBD2. The ends lost 2 bases at V and 3 bases at J; junction bases unmatched: 4. The CDR3 totals 14 residues. Germline V gives CDR1 GTSNPN, CDR2 SVGIG (reference sequence). The DNA for the CDR3 is TGTGCCTGGAGTAGCGGGAGTGGTACAGATACGCAGTATTTT. Protein sequence: CAWSSGSGTDTQYF.

The V call is TRBV6-5, the J call TRBJ2-7, with TRBD2 matching 8 bases. Germline CDR1 reads MNHEY; CDR2 reads SVGAGI. Unmatched junction bases numbered 11, after V lost 10 bases and J lost 6 bases. The CDR3 sequence is 13 residues long. CDR3 coding DNA: TGTGCCACTAAAACGGGACTAGGTGCCGAGCAGTACTTC. This codes for CATKTGLGAEQYF.

The rearrangement links TRBV28 to TRBJ2-3, with D perhaps TRBD2 (6 bases). V was trimmed by 8 bases and J by 0 bases, leaving 12 bases between them. Germline V gives CDR1 MDHEN, CDR2 SYDVKM. The CDR3 totals 14 residues. The CDR3 DNA reads as TGTGCCAGCTCAGCGGGCACTAGCACAGATACGCAGTATTTT. As protein: CASSAGTSTDTQYF.

The chain links TRBV5-8 to TRBJ1-1; perhaps TRBD1 as D (6 bases). Between the trimmed V and J ends, which lost 4 bases and 1 base, there was a span of 8 bases. CDR3 length: 13 amino acids. Germline assignment: CDR1 SGHTS and CDR2 YDEGEE. Here the CDR3 reads CASSRQENTEAFF. CDR3 coding DNA: TGTGCCAGCAGCAGACAGGAGAACACTGAAGCTTTCTTT.

V and J are TRBV10-3 and TRBJ1-1, with D possibly matching TRBD1 (6 bases). Germline CDR1 is ENHRY and CDR2 is SYGVKD. The length of the CDR3 is 14 residues. V lost 2 bases to trimming and J lost 4 bases, with 11 bases between them. DNA of the CDR3: TGTGCCATCAGTGAGCGGGGGGCGCGCACTGAAGCTTTCTTT. Encoded protein: CAISERGARTEAFF.

V gene TRBV3-1 (or the pseudogene TRBV3-2) combines with J gene TRBJ1-2; perhaps TRBD1 as D (6 bases). With 4 bases removed from V and 7 bases from J, the gap between germline ends came to 16 bases. The CDR3 consists of 14 residues. The V gene's germline CDR1 is LGHDT and CDR2 YNNKEL (reference sequence). This CDR3 is CASSPNPGVGGYTF. The CDR3 region has the DNA TGTGCCAGCAGCCCGAACCCAGGGGTTGGTGGCTACACCTTC.